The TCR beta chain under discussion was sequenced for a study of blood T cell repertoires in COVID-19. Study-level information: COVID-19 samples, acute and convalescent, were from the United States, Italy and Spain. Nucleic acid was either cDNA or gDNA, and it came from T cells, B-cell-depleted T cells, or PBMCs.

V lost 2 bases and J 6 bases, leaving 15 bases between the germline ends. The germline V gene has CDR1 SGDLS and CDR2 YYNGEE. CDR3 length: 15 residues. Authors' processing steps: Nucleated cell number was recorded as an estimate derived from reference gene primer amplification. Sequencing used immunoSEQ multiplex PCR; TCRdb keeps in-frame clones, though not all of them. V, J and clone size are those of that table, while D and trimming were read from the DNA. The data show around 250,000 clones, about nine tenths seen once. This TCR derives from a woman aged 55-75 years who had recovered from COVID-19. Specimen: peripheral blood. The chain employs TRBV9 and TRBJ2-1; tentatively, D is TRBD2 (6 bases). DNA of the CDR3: TGTGCCAGCAGCGTCCTAGCGTCCCTAGGCAATGAGCAGTTCTTC. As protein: CASSVLASLGNEQFF.